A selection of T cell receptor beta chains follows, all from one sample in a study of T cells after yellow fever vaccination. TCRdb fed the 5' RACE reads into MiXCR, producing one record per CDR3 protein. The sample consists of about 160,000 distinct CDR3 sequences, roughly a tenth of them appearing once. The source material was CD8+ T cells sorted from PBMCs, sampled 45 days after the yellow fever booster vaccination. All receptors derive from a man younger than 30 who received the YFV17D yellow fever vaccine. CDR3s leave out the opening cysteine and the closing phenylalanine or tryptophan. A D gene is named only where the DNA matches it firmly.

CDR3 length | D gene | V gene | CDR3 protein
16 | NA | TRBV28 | ASTTTEVGRIFNYGYT
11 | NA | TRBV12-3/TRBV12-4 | ATAYSMNTEAF
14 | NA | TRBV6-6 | ASSYSTPPTKAEAF
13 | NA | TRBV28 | ASSPEPGGASPLH
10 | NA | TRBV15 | ATSRDIETQY
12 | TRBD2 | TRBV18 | ASSPGTSADTQY
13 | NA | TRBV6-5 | ASSSTGSGNQPQH
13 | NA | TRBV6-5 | ASTDTGGSNYGYT
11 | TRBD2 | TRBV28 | ASSPGGVQTQY
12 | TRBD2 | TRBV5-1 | ASGLAGGQETQY
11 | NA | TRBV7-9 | ASSLVGNQPQH
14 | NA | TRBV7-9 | ASSPAGWALNTEAF
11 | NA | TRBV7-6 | ASSLAKRGEQY
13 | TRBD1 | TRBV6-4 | ASSVGDRDTGELF
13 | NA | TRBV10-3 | AIRDARLPNYGYT
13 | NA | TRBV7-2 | ASSPAGRADEKLF
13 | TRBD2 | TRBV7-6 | ASSPSGRGVDIQY
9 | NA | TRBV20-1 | SAMELYEQF
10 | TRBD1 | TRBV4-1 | ASRSGTVTQY
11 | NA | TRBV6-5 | ASSYQGHYGYT
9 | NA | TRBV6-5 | ASTFGGEAF
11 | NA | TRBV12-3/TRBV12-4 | ASSPGYSGELF
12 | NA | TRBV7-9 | ASSFAEGSYGYT
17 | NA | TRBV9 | ASSVQLMGSGINTGELF
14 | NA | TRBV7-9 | ASSLFGEENTGELF
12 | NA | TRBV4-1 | ASSQNGGNYEQY
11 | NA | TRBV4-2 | ASSQGTLGEQF
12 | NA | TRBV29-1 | SVDSLGGSYGYT
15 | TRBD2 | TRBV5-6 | ASSRRASGYNTGELF
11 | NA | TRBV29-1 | SVGQGRLETQY
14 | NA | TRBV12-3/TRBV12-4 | ASSLIGRMGTDTQY
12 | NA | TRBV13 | ASSLGVLSYEQY
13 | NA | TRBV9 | ASSTLGRRTDTQY
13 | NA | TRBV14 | ASSQEGALAKTQY
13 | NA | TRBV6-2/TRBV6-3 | ASSYLMLRNTEAF
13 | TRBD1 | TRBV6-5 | ASSNRDRMYNEQF
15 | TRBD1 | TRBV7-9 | ASSTRKTGGIQETQY
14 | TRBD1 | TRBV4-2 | ASSLGQDSSYNEQF
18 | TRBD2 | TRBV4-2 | ASSQEGLAGGDGITGELF
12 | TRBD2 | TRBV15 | ATSSVAGVDEQY
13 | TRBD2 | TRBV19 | ASKPGTSGTDTQY